One and the same sample provided the 12 T cell receptor beta chains below, sequenced in a study of blood T cell repertoires in COVID-19. The data were produced by immunoSEQ multiplex PCR, yet TCRdb's version contains in-frame clones alone and is incomplete. Of around 76,000 clones in the sample, approximately 89% were seen once. Sequences were obtained from peripheral blood. Receptor source: a human donor in a cohort sampled during active COVID-19.

V gene TRBV6-5 combines with J gene TRBJ1-2, with D possibly TRBD1 on 6 matching bases. In germline, CDR1 is MNHEY, CDR2 SVGAGI. The CDR3 runs 15 residues. The V end was cut by 0 bases, the J end by 6 bases, with 14 bases between. The CDR3 loop is CASSYSSRGEDGYTF. Written as DNA, the CDR3 is TGTGCCAGCAGTTACTCCTCCAGGGGTGAAGATGGCTACACCTTC.

The chain uses TRBV18 and TRBJ2-3, with 7 bases aligning to TRBD1. The CDR3 totals 15 residues. Trimming removed 5 bases from V and 1 base from J; junction bases left unmatched: 6. Germline loops: CDR1 KGHSH, CDR2 LQKENI. CDR3 sequence: CASSAQGDGTDTQYF. DNA of the CDR3: TGTGCCAGCTCAGCCCAGGGGGACGGCACAGATACGCAGTATTTT.

The CDR3 nucleotides are TGTGCCAGCAGTTCAATTAACAGGGGGGCAGCGTACGGGGATCAGCCCCAGCATTTT. Its protein is CASSSINRGAAYGDQPQHF. The chain carries TRBV6-2 or TRBV6-3 and TRBJ1-5; 8 bases are shared with TRBD1. Germline trimming cut 4 bases from V and 5 bases from J; bases unmatched to any gene: 19. Germline V gene data show CDR1 as MNHEY and CDR2 as SVGEGT. This CDR3 comprises 19 residues.

This rearrangement joins TRBV30 to TRBJ2-5; D might be TRBD2 (6 bases). The germline CDR1 and CDR2 sequences are GTSNPN and SVGIG (reference sequence). The V gene lost 6 bases and the J gene lost 2 bases, with 10 bases spanning the gap. The CDR3 has 12 residues. CDR3 sequence reads: CACRGSQETQYF. As DNA, the CDR3 is TGTGCCTGCCGGGGGTCACAAGAGACCCAGTACTTC.

The chain employs TRBV9 and TRBJ2-3; TRBD2 matches 11 bases. With 3 bases clipped from V and 2 bases from J, the junction kept 11 bases outside the gene matches. Germline CDR1 and CDR2: SGDLS and YYNGEE. There are 18 residues in the CDR3. CDR3 loop: CASSARPLAGGDTDTQYF. CDR3 nucleotide sequence: TGTGCCAGCAGCGCGCGGCCCTTAGCGGGGGGGGACACAGATACGCAGTATTTT.

The V and J genes are TRBV19 and TRBJ1-5, with 8 bases matching TRBD1. CDR3 size: 18 residues. Germline CDR1 is LNHDA and CDR2 is SQIVND (reference sequence). V dropped 1 base and J dropped 2; count of bases not matched to a gene: 10. CDR3 sequence reads: CASSIGITGGRGNQPQHF. CDR3 coding DNA: TGTGCCAGTAGTATAGGAATAACAGGGGGAAGGGGCAATCAGCCCCAGCATTTT.

CDR3 sequence reads: CASSSLAGGPRETQYF. The CDR3 nucleotides are TGCGCCAGCAGCTCGCTAGCGGGGGGGCCGAGGGAGACCCAGTACTTC. This chain joins TRBV5-1 and TRBJ2-5; 12 bases line up with TRBD2. CDR3 size: 16 residues. The J segment lost 5 bases and the V segment lost 3 bases, leaving 8 bases of the junction unmatched. Germline V gene sequence: CDR1 SGHRS, CDR2 YFSETQ.

This chain uses TRBV18 with TRBJ1-6; 8 bases line up with TRBD1. The CDR3 is made up of 14 amino acids. Germline loops: CDR1 KGHSH, CDR2 LQKENI. J lost 11 bases, V lost 3 bases, and 6 bases had no gene match. The CDR3 DNA sequence: TGTGCCAGCTCACCCGGACAGGGAAGGGCACCCCTCCACTTT. This sequence encodes CASSPGQGRAPLHF.

The CDR3 region is CASSLGTGGGIGQYF. Written as DNA, the CDR3 is TGTGCCAGCAGCTTAGGAACGGGCGGGGGAATCGGGCAGTATTTT. The chain uses TRBV7-2 and TRBJ2-3, with TRBD2 identical over 7 bases. The CDR3 length is 15 residues. Per the germline V gene, CDR1 is SGHTA and CDR2 is FQGNSA. Losses at the gene ends were 1 base for V and 11 bases for J; bases not matched to a gene: 12. The full variable domain, with the rest looked up from reference TRBV7-2 and TRBJ2-3, is GAGVSQSPSNKVTEKGKDVELRCDPISGHTALYWYRQSLGQGLEFLIYFQGNSAPDKSGLPSDRFSAERTGGSVSTLTIQRTQQEDSAVYLCASSLGTGGGIGQYFGPGTRLTVL.

This chain joins TRBV2 and TRBJ1-2; D perhaps matches TRBD1 (5 bases). Trimming stripped 7 bases from V and 0 bases from J, with 15 bases between. The germline V gene encodes CDR1 SNHLY and CDR2 FYNNEI. There are 15 residues in the CDR3. Here the CDR3 reads CASTRVRGTNYGYTF. In DNA form, the CDR3 reads TGTGCCAGCACCCGCGTCCGGGGGACTAACTATGGCTACACCTTC.

This chain joins TRBV7-3 and TRBJ1-3, with TRBD1 matching over 8 bases. The CDR3 runs 16 residues. The V gene end was trimmed by 1 base and the J gene end by 4 bases; junction bases not matched to a gene: 6. The germline V gene encodes CDR1 SGHTA and CDR2 FQGTGA. The CDR3 reads CASSLNPGGAGNTIYF. The CDR3 nucleotides are TGTGCCAGCAGCTTAAATCCAGGGGGCGCGGGAAACACCATATATTTT.

A few counts support this clone. V usage is TRBV27 and J usage is TRBJ2-2, with a weak D call TRBD1 (5 bases). CDR3 length: 15 residues. Between the trimmed V and J ends, which lost 7 bases and 6 bases, there was a span of 18 bases. Germline V gene sequence: CDR1 MNHEY, CDR2 SMNVEV (reference sequence). CDR3 in amino acids: CASTRGDGASGELFF. Written as DNA, the CDR3 is TGTGCCAGCACCCGAGGTGATGGGGCGTCCGGGGAGCTGTTTTTT.